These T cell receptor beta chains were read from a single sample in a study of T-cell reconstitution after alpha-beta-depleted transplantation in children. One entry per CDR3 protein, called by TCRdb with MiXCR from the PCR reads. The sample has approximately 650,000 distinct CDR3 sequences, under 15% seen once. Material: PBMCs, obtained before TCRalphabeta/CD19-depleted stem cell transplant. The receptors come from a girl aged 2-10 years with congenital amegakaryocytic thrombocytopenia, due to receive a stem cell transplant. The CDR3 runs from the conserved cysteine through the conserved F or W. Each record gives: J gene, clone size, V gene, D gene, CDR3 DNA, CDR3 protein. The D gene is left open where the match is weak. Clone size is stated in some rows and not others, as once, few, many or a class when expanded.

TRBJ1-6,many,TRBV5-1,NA,TGCGCCAGCAGCGGGGGGTCCAATAATTCACCCCTCCACTTT,CASSGGSNNSPLHF
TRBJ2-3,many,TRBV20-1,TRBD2,TGCAGTGCAGGACTAGCGGGTATAGATACGCAGTATTTT,CSAGLAGIDTQYF
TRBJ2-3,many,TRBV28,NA,TGTGCCAGCACCCACGTCGGCAGCACAGATACGCAGTATTTT,CASTHVGSTDTQYF
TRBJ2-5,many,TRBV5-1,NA,TGCGCCAGCAGCGACCCCTTCCGTGAGACCCAGTACTTC,CASSDPFRETQYF
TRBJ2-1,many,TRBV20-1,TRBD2,TGCAGTGCAAATAGCGGGAGGACTAGTGATGAGCAGTTCTTC,CSANSGRTSDEQFF
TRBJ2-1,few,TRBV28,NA,TGTGCCACCCTTTCGTCGTTCAATGAGCAGTTCTTC,CATLSSFNEQFF
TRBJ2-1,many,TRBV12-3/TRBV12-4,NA,TGTGCCAGCAGCCCTCGGGGGAGCTCCTACAATGAGCAGTTCTTC,CASSPRGSSYNEQFF
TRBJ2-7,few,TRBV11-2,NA,TGTGCCAGCAGCTTGGGGACAGGCCTGACTAGCGGAGACTACGAGCAGTACTTC,CASSLGTGLTSGDYEQYF
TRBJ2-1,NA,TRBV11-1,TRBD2,TGTGCCAGCACCAGGACTAGCGGTTTCTATGAGCAGTTCTTC,CASTRTSGFYEQFF
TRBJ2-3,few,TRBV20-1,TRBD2,TGCAGTGCTAGAGATTCCCTTAGCGGGAGGGTTATAGATACGCAGTATTTT,CSARDSLSGRVIDTQYF
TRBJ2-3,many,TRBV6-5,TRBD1,TGTGCCAGCAGTTGGGACAGGGCCCCCGATACGCAGTATTTT,CASSWDRAPDTQYF
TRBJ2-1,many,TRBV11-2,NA,TGTGCCAGCAGCTTAGGGCCTAATTGGCATGAGCAGTTCTTC,CASSLGPNWHEQFF
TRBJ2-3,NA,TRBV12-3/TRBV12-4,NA,TGTGCCAGCAGTCTCGAACGTTTCGCAGATACGCAGTATTTT,CASSLERFADTQYF
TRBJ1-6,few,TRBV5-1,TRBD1,TGCGCCAGCAGCTTGCGGACAGGGGGGGATTCACCCCTCCACTTT,CASSLRTGGDSPLHF
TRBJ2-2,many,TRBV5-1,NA,TGCGCCAGCAGCTACCCGGGCGGGGAGCTGTTTTTT,CASSYPGGELFF
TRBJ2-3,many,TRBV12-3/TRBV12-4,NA,TGTGCCAGCCGGGACCTCACAGATACGCAGTATTTT,CASRDLTDTQYF
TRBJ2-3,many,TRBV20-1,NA,TGCAGTGCTGATCAAACCGCGACCCTTAGCACAGATACGCAGTATTTT,CSADQTATLSTDTQYF
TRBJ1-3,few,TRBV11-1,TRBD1,TGTGCCAGCAGCCGAGAATCGACGGCCTACGACAGGGAGTGGGCAAACACCATATATTTT,CASSRESTAYDREWANTIYF
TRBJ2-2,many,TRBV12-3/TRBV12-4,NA,TGTGCCAGCAGCCCCCAATGGACGAACACCGGGGAGCTGTTTTTT,CASSPQWTNTGELFF
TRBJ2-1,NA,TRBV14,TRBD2,TGTGCCAGCAGCCAAGAAGGGCGAATGGGAGGGACTGAGCAGTTCTTC,CASSQEGRMGGTEQFF
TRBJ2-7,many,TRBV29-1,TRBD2,TGCAGCGTTGGGCTAGCGGATACCTCCTACGAGCAGTACTTC,CSVGLADTSYEQYF
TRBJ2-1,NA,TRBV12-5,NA,TGTGCTAGTGGTTTGGACATAACCCTAGTTGTGCAGTTCTTC,CASGLDITLVVQFF
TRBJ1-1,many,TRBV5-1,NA,TGCGCCAGCAGTGGGGGGGGCACTGAAGCTTTCTTT,CASSGGGTEAFF
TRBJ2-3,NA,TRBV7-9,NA,TGTGCCAGCAGCCTATGGAAAGATACGCAGTATTTT,CASSLWKDTQYF
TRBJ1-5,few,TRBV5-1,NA,TGCGCCAGCAGCCCGGACAGCAATAGCAATCAGCCCCAGCATTTT,CASSPDSNSNQPQHF
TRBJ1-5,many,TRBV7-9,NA,TGTGCCAGCAGCTTAGTTGGTCGAAGCAATCAGCCCCAGCATTTT,CASSLVGRSNQPQHF
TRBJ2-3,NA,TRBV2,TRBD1,TGTGCCAGCCCCGGGGACAGGGGGTCAGATACGCAGTATTTT,CASPGDRGSDTQYF
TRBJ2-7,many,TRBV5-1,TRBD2,TGCGCCAGTGGACTAGCGGGGACCTACGAGCAGTACTTC,CASGLAGTYEQYF
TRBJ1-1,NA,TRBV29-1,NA,TGCAGCGTTGACCCAGCCACTGAAGCTTTCTTT,CSVDPATEAFF
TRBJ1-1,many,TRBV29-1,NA,TGCAGCGTTGATCGACAGGTTAACACTGAAGCTTTCTTT,CSVDRQVNTEAFF
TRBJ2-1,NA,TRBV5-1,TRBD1,TGCGCCAGCAGCGCCAGGGGGCGAGGCTACAATGAGCAGTTCTTC,CASSARGRGYNEQFF
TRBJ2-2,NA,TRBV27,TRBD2,TGTGCCAGCAGTTTAGTAGCGGGCTGGCAAACGAACACCAGGGAGCTGTTTTTT,CASSLVAGWQTNTRELFF
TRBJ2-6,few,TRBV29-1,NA,TGCAGCGTTGAAGGCGGACCCGGGGCCAACGTCCTGACTTTC,CSVEGGPGANVLTF
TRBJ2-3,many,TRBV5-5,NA,TGTGCCAGCACCTTAGGGGATACGCAGTATTTT,CASTLGDTQYF
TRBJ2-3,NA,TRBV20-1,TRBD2,TGCAGTGCTAGAGATACTAGCGCCGGGGTGGCGCAGTATTTT,CSARDTSAGVAQYF
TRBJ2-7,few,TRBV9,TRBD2,TGTGCCAGCAGCGTAGGTCGTGACGGGAGGCCGTTCTACGAGCAGTACTTC,CASSVGRDGRPFYEQYF
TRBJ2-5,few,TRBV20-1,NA,TGCAGTGCTCGATCGAGAGACTACTACCAAGAGACCCAGTACTTC,CSARSRDYYQETQYF
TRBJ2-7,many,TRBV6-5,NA,TGTGCCAGCAGTTACTGGGTGGGCCTTACCTACGAGCAGTACTTC,CASSYWVGLTYEQYF
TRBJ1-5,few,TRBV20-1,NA,TGCAGTGCTTCTGGACCTTGGAGCGATCAGCCCCAGCATTTT,CSASGPWSDQPQHF
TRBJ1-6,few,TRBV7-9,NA,TGTGCCAGCAGCTTAGGGTTCCAGAGCTCCTATAATTCACCCCTCCACTTT,CASSLGFQSSYNSPLHF
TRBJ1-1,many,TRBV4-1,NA,TGCGCCAGCAGCCAAGAAGCGACGGGTTCTCGTCCTGAAGCTTTCTTT,CASSQEATGSRPEAFF
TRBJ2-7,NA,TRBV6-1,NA,TGTGCCAGCAGCGAGACTATTTCTTCCTACGAGCAGTACTTC,CASSETISSYEQYF
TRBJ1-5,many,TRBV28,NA,TGTGCCAGCAGTTTAGAGAGTATTGGGCAGCCCCAGCATTTT,CASSLESIGQPQHF
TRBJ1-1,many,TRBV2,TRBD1,TGTGCCAGCAGTGAAGCGGGGACAGGCGAAGGGACTGAAGCTTTCTTT,CASSEAGTGEGTEAFF
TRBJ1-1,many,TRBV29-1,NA,TGCAGCGTTGGGGGACCGACCAACACTGAAGCTTTCTTT,CSVGGPTNTEAFF
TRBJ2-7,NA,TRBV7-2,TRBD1,TGTGCCAGCAGCGACCCGGCAAGGGGGCAGTACGAGCAGTACTTC,CASSDPARGQYEQYF
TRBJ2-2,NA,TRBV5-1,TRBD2,TGCGCCAGCAGCTTAGCCCTAGCGGGAGCCACCACCGGGGAGCTGTTTTTT,CASSLALAGATTGELFF
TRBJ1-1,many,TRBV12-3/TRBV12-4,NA,TGTGCCAGCAGCCACATCAATTCCCCTGAAGCTTTCTTT,CASSHINSPEAFF
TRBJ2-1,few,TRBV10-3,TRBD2,TGTGCCATCAAAAGCGGGGGTTCCTACAATGAGCAGTTCTTC,CAIKSGGSYNEQFF
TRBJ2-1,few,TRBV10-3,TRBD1,TGTGCCATCAGAGGGACAGGGGGCAACAATGAGCAGTTCTTC,CAIRGTGGNNEQFF
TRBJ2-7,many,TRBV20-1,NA,TGCAGTGCTAGTCCCCGCTCCTACGAGCAGTACTTC,CSASPRSYEQYF
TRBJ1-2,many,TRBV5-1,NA,TGCGCCAGCAGCTTACAGGGTTCGGGCTACACCTTC,CASSLQGSGYTF